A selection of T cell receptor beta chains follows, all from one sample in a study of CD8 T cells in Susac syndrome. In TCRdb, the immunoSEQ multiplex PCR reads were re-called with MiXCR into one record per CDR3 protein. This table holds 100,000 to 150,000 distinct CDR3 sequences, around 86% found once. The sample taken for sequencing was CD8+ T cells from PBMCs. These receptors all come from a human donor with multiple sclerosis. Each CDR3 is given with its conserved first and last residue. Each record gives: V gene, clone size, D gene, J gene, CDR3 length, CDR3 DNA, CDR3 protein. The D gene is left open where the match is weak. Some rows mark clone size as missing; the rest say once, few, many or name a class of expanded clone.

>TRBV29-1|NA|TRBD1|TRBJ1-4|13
TGCAGCGTGGCCGGGACAGGGATTGAGAAACTGTTTTTT
CSVAGTGIEKLFF
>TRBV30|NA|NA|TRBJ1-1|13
TGTGCCTCGGACCGGGACCTAGGCCGGGAAGCTTTCTTT
CASDRDLGREAFF
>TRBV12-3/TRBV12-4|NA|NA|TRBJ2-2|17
TGTGCCAGCCAGTTTTTAGGTGCAGGGGTAAGGTCCGGGGAGCTGTTTTTT
CASQFLGAGVRSGELFF
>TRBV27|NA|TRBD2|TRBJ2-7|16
TGTGCCAGCAGCCGGACTAGCGGGGGACGGTCCTACGAGCAGTACTTC
CASSRTSGGRSYEQYF
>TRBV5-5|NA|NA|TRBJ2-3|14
TGTGCCAGCAGCTTGGTGGATTTCACAGATACGCAGTATTTT
CASSLVDFTDTQYF
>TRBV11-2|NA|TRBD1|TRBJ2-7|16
TGTGCCAGCAGCTTACCAGGACAGGGTCAAATCTACGAGCAGTACTTC
CASSLPGQGQIYEQYF
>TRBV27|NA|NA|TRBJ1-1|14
TGTGCCAGCAGCCTCAATCAGGGGTTTTACGAAGCTTTCTTT
CASSLNQGFYEAFF
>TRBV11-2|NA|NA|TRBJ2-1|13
TGTGCCAGCAGCCGGACCGACTTGAATGAGCAGTTCTTC
CASSRTDLNEQFF
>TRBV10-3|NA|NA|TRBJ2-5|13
TGTGCCATCAGTGAGCCGGGTCTGGAGACCCAGTACTTC
CAISEPGLETQYF
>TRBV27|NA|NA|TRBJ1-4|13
TGTGCCAGCAGTTTATATCGGGATGAAAAACTGTTTTTT
CASSLYRDEKLFF
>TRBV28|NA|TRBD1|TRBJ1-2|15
TGTGCCAGCAGTCCAAGGGGGACAGCTAACTATGGCTACACCTTC
CASSPRGTANYGYTF
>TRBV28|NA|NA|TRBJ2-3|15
TGTGCCAGCAGTACAACGGACCTAGATGAGGATACGCAGTATTTT
CASSTTDLDEDTQYF
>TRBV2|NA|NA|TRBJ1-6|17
TGTGCCAGCCGAACTCATCCCAGGACCTTTCCTTATTCACCCCTCCACTTT
CASRTHPRTFPYSPLHF
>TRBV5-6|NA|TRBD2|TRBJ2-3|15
TGTGCCAGCAGCCCCGGACTAGCGGGATGGGATACGCAGTATTTT
CASSPGLAGWDTQYF
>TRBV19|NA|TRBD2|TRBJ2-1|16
TGTGCCAGTAGTATTCCTAGCGGGGGGATCAACAATGAGCAGTTCTTC
CASSIPSGGINNEQFF
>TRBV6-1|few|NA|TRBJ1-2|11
TGTGCCAGCGTGGGGCGCTATGGCTACACCTTC
CASVGRYGYTF
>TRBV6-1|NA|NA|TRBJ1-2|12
TGTGCCAGCAGTCCGCAGGGGAGCGGCTACACCTTC
CASSPQGSGYTF
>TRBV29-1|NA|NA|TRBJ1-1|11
TGCAGCGCTGCGGAGAACACTGAAGCTTTCTTT
CSAAENTEAFF
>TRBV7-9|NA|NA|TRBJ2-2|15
TGTGCCAGCAGCTCAGCTGTTGGTTTCCCCGGGGAGCTGTTTTTT
CASSSAVGFPGELFF
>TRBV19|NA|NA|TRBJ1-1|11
TGTGCCAGTAGTATTGGAGATGAAGCTTTCTTT
CASSIGDEAFF
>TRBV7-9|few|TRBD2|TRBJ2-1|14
TGTGCCAGCTCCACCCTAGCGGAGTACAATGAGCAGTTCTTC
CASSTLAEYNEQFF
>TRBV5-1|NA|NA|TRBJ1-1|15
TGCGCCAGCAGCTCCGACGCAGGACTGAATAATGAAGCTTTCTTT
CASSSDAGLNNEAFF
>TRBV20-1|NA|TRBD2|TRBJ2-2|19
TGCAGTGCTAGAGGTTTTTTGACTAGCGGGCTCATCAACACCGGGGAGCTGTTTTTT
CSARGFLTSGLINTGELFF
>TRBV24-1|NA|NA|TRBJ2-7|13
TGTGCCACCAGTGGGGAGATGCTCTACGAGCAGTACTTC
CATSGEMLYEQYF
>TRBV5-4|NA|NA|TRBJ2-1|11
TGTGCCAGCAGCTTGGGGACCGATACCCTTTTC
CASSLGTDTLF
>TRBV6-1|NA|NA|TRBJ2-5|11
TGTGCCAGCCCCCTGGAAGGGATCCAGTACTTC
CASPLEGIQYF